This T cell receptor beta chain was sequenced for a study of OX40 agonist ivuxolimab in advanced cancers. Overall study: Earlier treatment with anti-PD-1, anti-PD-L1 or anti-CTLA-4 was permitted, and 35% to 45% had received some.

Method: immunoSEQ multiplex PCR; TCRdb's copy keeps in-frame clones and lacks some. The table records approximately 80,000 clones, about nine tenths of them present only once. Patients had blood sampled at baseline and again on cycle 4 day 1 and cycle 7 day 1. Of note for this clone: What it binds is not known.

Study-level points and caveats: In CD8+ T cells, expanded clones were on average more numerous than in CD4+.

The CDR3 sequence is 13 residues long. The V end lost 6 bases, the J end lost 4 bases, and 13 bases lay between the germline ends. Germline CDR1 reads MNHNS; CDR2 reads SASEGT. This chain joins TRBV6-1 and TRBJ2-7; D not certain. Sequences were derived from CD4+ or CD8+ T cells sorted from blood, sampled in a trial of the OX40 agonist ivuxolimab. This receptor was taken from an adult with an advanced solid tumor such as melanoma, head and neck, liver or kidney cancer. The CDR3: CASRVVGSYEQYF. CDR3 DNA sequence: TGTGCCAGCAGAGTTGTGGGCTCATACGAGCAGTACTTC.